These 23 T cell receptor beta chains were sequenced from one sample in a study of blood T cell repertoires in COVID-19. The repertoire was sequenced with immunoSEQ multiplex PCR; TCRdb's copy has only in-frame clones and lacks some. This table has roughly 66,000 clones, around 90% appearing once. The sequenced sample consisted of peripheral blood. These receptors originate from a human donor in a cohort sampled during active COVID-19.

V and J are TRBV6-6 and TRBJ1-1; TRBD1 is a possible D gene (6 bases). The CDR3 contains 14 residues. V was pared by 5 bases and J by 5 bases, with 15 bases between. Per germline, CDR1 MNHNY and CDR2 SVGAGI (reference sequence). This CDR3 reads CASSPRDIGTEAFF. As DNA, the CDR3 is TGTGCCAGCAGTCCCCGGGACATCGGTACTGAAGCTTTCTTT.

The chain is built from TRBV11-2 and TRBJ1-1; D call uncertain. Germline V gene data show CDR1 as SGHAT and CDR2 as FQNNGV. CDR3 size: 12 residues. Trimming stripped 3 bases from V and 10 bases from J, with 12 bases between. CDR3 in amino acids: CASSFIRRGAFF. The DNA for the CDR3 is TGTGCCAGCAGCTTCATCCGGAGAGGAGCTTTCTTT.

CDR3 protein: CASRPFGTGNQPQHF. The CDR3 nucleotides are TGTGCCAGCCGACCCTTCGGGACAGGCAATCAGCCCCAGCATTTT. The chain employs TRBV19 and TRBJ1-5, with TRBD1 identical over 7 bases. Unmatched junction bases numbered 10, after V lost 9 bases and J lost 2 bases. CDR3 length equals 15 residues. The germline V gene has CDR1 LNHDA and CDR2 SQIVND (reference sequence). The full variable domain, completed using reference TRBV19 and TRBJ1-5, is DGGITQSPKYLFRKEGQNVTLSCEQNLNHDAMYWYRQDPGQGLRLIYYSQIVNDFQKGDIAEGYSVSREKKESFPLTVTSAQKNPTAFYLCASRPFGTGNQPQHFGDGTRLSIL.

The gene calls are TRBV11-2 and TRBJ2-7; the match to TRBD2 covers 7 bases. From germline, CDR1 is SGHAT and CDR2 FQNNGV. The CDR3 totals 14 residues. Trimming at V came to 7 bases and at J to 3 bases, leaving 9 bases not matched to a gene. In DNA form, the CDR3 reads TGTGCCAGCATCTTGGGGGGGGATGGCTACGAGCAGTACTTC. This gives the protein CASILGGDGYEQYF.

This chain uses TRBV7-8 with TRBJ2-3, with 13 bases matching TRBD2. In germline, CDR1 is SGHVS, CDR2 FQNEAQ. After removal of 5 bases from V and 2 bases from J, the junction contained 13 bases not matched to a gene. The CDR3 covers 19 residues. CDR3 sequence (DNA): TGTGCCAGCAGCGGCCCGCGGACTAGCGGGGGAGGAATCACAGATACGCAGTATTTT. Translating gives CASSGPRTSGGGITDTQYF.

The rearrangement links TRBV2 to TRBJ2-5; weak D call: TRBD1 (5 bases). The ends were cut back, 9 bases at V and 4 bases at J, with 9 bases in the middle. CDR3 length: 11 residues. Germline lookup yields CDR1 SNHLY and CDR2 FYNNEI. Here the CDR3 DNA reads TGTGCCAGACAGGTGGGAGAGACCCAGTACTTC. It specifies CARQVGETQYF.

The CDR3 protein is CASYGAGATYEQYF. The CDR3 nucleotides read TGTGCCAGCTATGGAGCGGGAGCGACCTACGAGCAGTACTTC. The V call is TRBV6-6, the J call TRBJ2-7, with 8 positions matching TRBD2. Germline CDR1 is MNHNY and CDR2 is SVGAGI (reference sequence). Trimming at V came to 8 bases and at J to 2 bases, leaving 8 bases not matched to a gene. The CDR3 runs 14 residues.

This clone was counted only a few times. The V gene is TRBV28, the J gene TRBJ1-3; possibly TRBD1 for D (6 bases). This CDR3 has 15 amino acids. From germline, CDR1 is MDHEN and CDR2 SYDVKM. Trimming removed 4 bases from V and 0 bases from J, with 10 bases in between. CDR3 sequence reads: CASSSGQSSGNTIYF. The CDR3 DNA sequence: TGTGCCAGCAGTTCCGGACAGTCCTCTGGAAACACCATATATTTT.

The rearrangement links TRBV5-1 to TRBJ1-4, with no clear D. Trimming removed 0 bases at V and 0 bases at J, with 15 bases between. Germline V lookup: CDR1 SGHRS, CDR2 YFSETQ. The CDR3 is 18 amino acids. The CDR3 region has the DNA TGCGCCAGCAGCTTGGAGGGAGTACTTCCCGCAACTAATGAAAAACTGTTTTTT. Its translation is CASSLEGVLPATNEKLFF. The full variable domain, its missing parts supplied by reference TRBV5-1 and TRBJ1-4, is KAGVTQTPRYLIKTRGQQVTLSCSPISGHRSVSWYQQTPGQGLQFLFEYFSETQRNKGNFPGRFSGRQFSNSRSEMNVSTLELGDSALYLCASSLEGVLPATNEKLFFGSGTQLSVL.

J is TRBJ2-1 and V is TRBV5-6; perhaps TRBD1 as D (5 bases). The ends were cut back, 4 bases at V and 4 bases at J, with 12 bases in the middle. CDR3 size: 14 residues. Germline CDR1 SGHDT, CDR2 YYEEEE. The DNA of the CDR3 is TGTGCCAGCAGCCCCATGACAGAATACAATGAGCAGTTCTTC. Protein sequence: CASSPMTEYNEQFF. Full variable domain (rest looked up from reference TRBV5-6 and TRBJ2-1): DAGVTQSPTHLIKTRGQQVTLRCSPKSGHDTVSWYQQALGQGPQFIFQYYEEEERQRGNFPDRFSGHQFPNYSSELNVNALLLGDSALYLCASSPMTEYNEQFFGPGTRLTVL.

CDR3 in amino acids: CASSPDSSYEQYF. The CDR3 DNA reads TGTGCCAGCTCACCAGACAGCTCCTACGAGCAGTACTTC. The chain uses TRBV18 and TRBJ2-7, with a weak D call TRBD1 (5 bases). The germline CDR1 and CDR2 sequences are KGHSH and LQKENI. CDR3 length: 13 residues. V was clipped by 2 bases and J by 0 bases, with 5 bases between them.

The genes are TRBV7-9 and TRBJ1-2, with no clear D. Trimming took 1 base from V and 8 from J, leaving 14 bases between them. Germline CDR1 and CDR2: SEHNR and FQNEAQ (reference sequence). The CDR3 extends over 14 amino acids. CDR3 residues: CASSLVGRSEGYTF. The CDR3 nucleotides are TGTGCCAGCAGCTTAGTTGGCCGGTCGGAGGGCTACACCTTC.

The chain uses TRBV4-2 and TRBJ2-7, with 7 bases aligning to TRBD2. The ends lost 3 bases at V and 1 base at J; junction bases unmatched: 15. Germline V gene lookup returns CDR1 LGHNA and CDR2 YNFKEQ. The CDR3 has 18 amino acids. The CDR3 bases are TGTGCCAGCAGCCAGGGAGACTGGGCCAGCGGGATTTCCTACGAGCAGTACTTC. Its protein is CASSQGDWASGISYEQYF.

V usage is TRBV5-6 and J usage is TRBJ2-7, with D maybe TRBD2 (6 bases). CDR3 size: 13 residues. V gave up 0 bases and J gave up 6 bases, with 10 bases separating them. The germline V gene has CDR1 SGHDT and CDR2 YYEEEE. CDR3 bases: TGTGCCAGCAGCTTGGGGCGGGATCGCGAGCAGTACTTC. As protein: CASSLGRDREQYF.

V gene TRBV15 combines with J gene TRBJ1-2; D is uncertain. Trimming stripped 1 base from V and 2 bases from J, with 8 bases between. The V gene's germline CDR1 is LNHNV and CDR2 YYDKDF (reference sequence). CDR3 length: 14 amino acids. The DNA of the CDR3 is TGTGCCACCAGCAGAGGAGACGGGAACTATGGCTACACCTTC. Protein product: CATSRGDGNYGYTF. Full variable domain (missing parts from reference TRBV15 and TRBJ1-2): DAMVIQNPRYQVTQFGKPVTLSCSQTLNHNVMYWYQQKSSQAPKLLFHYYDKDFNNEADTPDNFQSRRPNTSFCFLDIRSPGLGDTAMYLCATSRGDGNYGYTFGSGTRLTVV.

The V and J genes are TRBV6-2 or TRBV6-3 and TRBJ2-5; D might be TRBD1 (6 bases). Per the germline V gene, CDR1 is MNHEY and CDR2 is SVGEGT. V gave up 2 bases and J gave up 2 bases, with 18 bases separating them. This CDR3 contains 17 residues. The CDR3 sequence: CASSYRQAKDLQETQYF. Written as DNA, the CDR3 is TGTGCCAGCAGTTACCGACAGGCCAAAGACCTACAAGAGACCCAGTACTTC.

The table lists this clone with a count of one. This chain uses TRBV5-5 with TRBJ2-7, with D possibly matching TRBD1 (6 bases). This CDR3 is built from 14 residues. Germline assignment: CDR1 SGHKS and CDR2 YYEKEE (reference sequence). Trimming stripped 1 base from V and 0 bases from J, with 8 bases between. The CDR3 bases are TGTGCCAGCAGCTTGACAGGGACCTCCTACGAGCAGTACTTC. Translating gives CASSLTGTSYEQYF.

The rearrangement uses TRBV13 and TRBJ2-1, with D possibly TRBD2 on 7 matching bases. Per the germline V gene, CDR1 is PRHDT and CDR2 is FYEKMQ (reference sequence). The CDR3 covers 15 residues. Deletions cut 1 base from V and 12 bases from J, with 19 bases between. This CDR3 reads CASSLVLGGAGRQFF. CDR3 DNA sequence: TGTGCCAGCAGCTTAGTGCTAGGGGGGGCGGGAAGGCAGTTCTTC.

This chain links TRBV6-5 with TRBJ2-7; 8 bases line up with TRBD2. V trimming: 10 bases; J trimming: 4 bases; junction bases outside the gene matches: 9. Germline CDR1 MNHEY, CDR2 SVGAGI. This CDR3 spans 13 amino acids. The CDR3: CATTGTRNYEQYF. CDR3 nucleotides: TGTGCCACCACCGGGACTAGGAATTACGAGCAGTACTTC.

The CDR3, as DNA: TGTGCCAGCAGTAAGGACAGGGGGAAAACTAATGAAAAACTGTTTTTT. This translates into CASSKDRGKTNEKLFF. The chain has TRBV27 and TRBJ1-4, with 10 bases identical to TRBD1. V was pared by 5 bases and J by 1 base, with 4 bases of the junction left unmatched. Germline V lookup: CDR1 MNHEY, CDR2 SMNVEV (reference sequence). The CDR3 extends over 16 amino acids.

The count of this clone is one. This chain links TRBV25-1 with TRBJ2-3; 9 bases line up with TRBD2. From germline, CDR1 is MGHDK and CDR2 SYGVNS. This CDR3 is built from 14 residues. With V trimmed by 7 bases and J by 1 base, 3 bases remained unmatched. CDR3 nucleotide sequence: TGTGCCAGCATTTGGACTAGCGGCACAGATACGCAGTATTTT. It codes for CASIWTSGTDTQYF.

The chain couples TRBV5-1 to TRBJ2-3, with no clear D. The V and J ends lost 0 bases and 6 bases respectively, with 11 bases between them. The germline gives CDR1 SGHRS, CDR2 YFSETQ. The CDR3 is made up of 14 amino acids. The CDR3 DNA reads as TGCGCCAGCAGCTTGGGCCCCTTCGAGGATACGCAGTATTTT. Amino acid sequence: CASSLGPFEDTQYF.

The rearrangement links TRBV3-1 (or the pseudogene TRBV3-2) to TRBJ2-7; D gene ambiguous. The CDR3 is made up of 12 amino acids. V lost 4 bases and J 2 bases, leaving 6 bases between the germline ends. The germline V gene has CDR1 LGHDT and CDR2 YNNKEL (reference sequence). CDR3 residues: CASSPYTYEQYF. The CDR3 DNA is TGTGCCAGCAGCCCATACACCTACGAGCAGTACTTC.